Following are 20 T cell receptor beta chains from one sample sequenced in a study of vaccination and CD4 T cells after COVID-19 (dated by TCRdb to the early 2020s). The sample's treatment or condition label is to be understood as: approximately 9-day PBMC culture with coronavirus spike peptide pools or control peptides (ViraFEST assay). The library was produced with PCR. Sequencing took place on an Illumina iSeq 100. DNA from cultured CD4+ T cells underwent TCR sequencing with the Oncomine TCR Beta short-read assay at the Johns Hopkins FTIC core. The public sequencing data were trimmed at Q25 with fastp and processed into clonotypes with MiXCR by TCRdb, which kept only in-frame beta chains. Rows merge per CDR3 protein into single entries with the most common DNA and genes. This sample has roughly 14,000 distinct CDR3 sequences in its table, and 61% of those were observed once. The ten largest clones take up approximately 19% of the sample.

Antigens of these TCRs are unknown. The material sequenced was CD4+ T cells from blood, cultured in vitro. Every receptor here comes from a human donor who had recovered from COVID-19.

The V gene is TRBV5-4, the J gene TRBJ1-1, with TRBD1 identical over 8 bases. This CDR3 is built from 13 residues. V shed 3 bases, J shed 3 bases, and the junction held 1 base outside the gene matches. Germline CDR1 is SGHNT and CDR2 is YYREEE (reference sequence). The chain's CDR3 is CASSSDRDTEAFF. The CDR3 DNA follows: TGTGCCAGCAGCTCGGACAGGGACACTGAAGCTTTCTTT.

This clonotype has a handful of counts. The chain employs TRBV27 and TRBJ1-5; maybe TRBD1 (6 bases). Germline V gene lookup returns CDR1 MNHEY and CDR2 SMNVEV (reference sequence). The V and J ends lost 8 bases and 4 bases respectively, with 18 bases between them. The CDR3 loop spans 15 amino acids. The CDR3 is CASAGGPKGNQPQHF. CDR3 nucleotides: TGTGCCAGCGCCGGGGGGCCCAAGGGGAATCAGCCCCAGCATTTT.

The chain combines TRBV7-8 with TRBJ1-1; D is uncertain. The CDR3 length is 13 residues. Trimming stripped 5 bases from V and 6 bases from J, with 13 bases between. The germline V gene encodes CDR1 SGHVS and CDR2 FQNEAQ. The CDR3 nucleotides read TGTGCCAGCAGCCCGAGGCGGGTTTCTGAAGCTTTCTTT. Translation: CASSPRRVSEAFF.

The V and J genes are TRBV7-8 and TRBJ2-5; D is tentatively TRBD1 or TRBD2 (5 bases each). In germline, CDR1 is SGHVS, CDR2 FQNEAQ. V gave up 2 bases and J gave up 4 bases, with 17 bases separating them. The CDR3 contains 16 residues. CDR3 region: CASSLRVGGLGETQYF. CDR3 sequence (DNA): TGTGCCAGCAGCTTAAGGGTTGGGGGTTTGGGAGAGACCCAGTACTTC.

The V and J genes are TRBV7-2 and TRBJ2-3; TRBD2 might be the D (5 bases). The V end was cut by 1 base, the J end by 2 bases, with 10 bases between. The CDR3 runs to 15 residues. The germline CDR1 and CDR2 sequences are SGHTA and FQGNSA. This CDR3 reads CASSLGGLSTDTQYF. The CDR3 DNA sequence: TGTGCCAGCAGCTTAGGAGGGCTATCCACAGATACGCAGTATTTT.

As DNA, the CDR3 is TGCGCCAGCAGCCAAGCCCCTAGCGGGAGGCCTCCCTACGAGCAGTACTTC. Protein sequence: CASSQAPSGRPPYEQYF. V and J are TRBV4-1 and TRBJ2-7; 11 nucleotides align to TRBD2. V trimming: 1 base; J trimming: 2 bases; junction bases outside the gene matches: 7. The germline CDR1 and CDR2 sequences are MGHRA and YSYEKL. CDR3 size: 17 residues.

The DNA for the CDR3 is TGTGCCAGCAGCTTCGGGACAGGGCGGTCAGATACGCAGTATTTT. Translation: CASSFGTGRSDTQYF. V is TRBV7-2 and J is TRBJ2-3; 9 nucleotides align to TRBD1. The V and J ends lost 3 bases and 4 bases, in that order; junction bases with no gene match: 5. Germline V gene sequence: CDR1 SGHTA, CDR2 FQGNSA. CDR3 length equals 15 residues.

This clonotype was counted between two and nine times. The chain carries TRBV20-1 and TRBJ1-5, with 8 nucleotides matching TRBD1. Germline CDR1 DFQATT, CDR2 SNEGSKA (reference sequence). Unmatched junction bases numbered 9, after V lost 0 bases and J lost 2 bases. The CDR3 totals 17 residues. The CDR3 reads CSARDGGLGQGNQPQHF. CDR3 sequence (DNA): TGCAGTGCTAGAGATGGGGGTCTGGGACAGGGCAATCAGCCCCAGCATTTT.

This clonotype appeared a few times. This sequence joins TRBV20-1 and TRBJ1-2, with 7 bases identical to TRBD1. The CDR3 spans 13 residues. J gave up 8 bases and V 4 bases, and 10 bases lay outside the gene matches. Germline CDR1 and CDR2: DFQATT and SNEGSKA (reference sequence). CDR3 amino acids: CSATTGALRGYTF. In DNA, the CDR3 is TGCAGTGCTACCACAGGGGCGTTGCGGGGCTACACCTTC.

The chain joins TRBV28 to TRBJ1-5; 8 nucleotides agree with TRBD1. The CDR3 has 16 residues. After removal of 4 bases from V and 0 bases from J, the junction contained 5 bases not matched to a gene. Germline CDR1 is MDHEN and CDR2 is SYDVKM. The CDR3 protein is CASSWQGQVSNQPQHF. The CDR3 nucleotides are TGTGCCAGCAGTTGGCAGGGACAGGTTAGCAATCAGCCCCAGCATTTT.

This clonotype turned up a few times. V is TRBV20-1 and J is TRBJ1-1, with D possibly TRBD1 on 5 matching bases. Germline CDR1 reads DFQATT; CDR2 reads SNEGSKA (reference sequence). The length of the CDR3 is 14 residues. V lost 0 bases, J lost 2 bases, and 10 bases lay in between. CDR3 amino acids: CSARDLTANTEAFF. Written as DNA, the CDR3 is TGCAGTGCTAGAGATCTGACAGCCAACACTGAAGCTTTCTTT.

Only one count was recorded for this clonotype. The rearrangement joins TRBV19 to TRBJ2-7; 11 bases agree with TRBD1. J lost 7 bases, V lost 5 bases, and 13 bases had no gene match. Germline CDR1 and CDR2: LNHDA and SQIVND (reference sequence). CDR3 size: 16 residues. CDR3 coding DNA: TGTGCCAGTAGTTCAATCCGGACAGGGGGCCTTGGGGAGCAGTACTTC. Residues: CASSSIRTGGLGEQYF.

This clonotype was recorded only once. CDR3 in DNA: TGTGCCAGCAGCCTCCGGGACACAACGAACACCGGGGAGCTGTTTTTT. It codes for CASSLRDTTNTGELFF. This chain joins TRBV7-9 and TRBJ2-2, with a tentative D call TRBD1 (6 bases). Germline V gene lookup returns CDR1 SEHNR and CDR2 FQNEAQ (reference sequence). This CDR3 is built from 16 residues. Trimming stripped 5 bases from V and 0 bases from J, with 13 bases between.

V and J are TRBV28 and TRBJ1-2; D gene ambiguous. The CDR3 runs to 14 residues. The V end lost 6 bases, the J end lost 2 bases, and 13 bases lay between the germline ends. CDR1 MDHEN and CDR2 SYDVKM come from the germline V gene. CDR3 DNA: TGTGCCAGCAGCTCCGGACGGAGAAACTATGGCTACACCTTC. This codes for CASSSGRRNYGYTF.

This clonotype was counted a few times. The V call is TRBV20-1, the J call TRBJ1-1; 8 bases line up with TRBD1. Germline CDR1 is DFQATT and CDR2 is SNEGSKA (reference sequence). CDR3 length equals 15 residues. Trimming cost V 3 bases and J 0 bases; bases outside gene matches: 6. The CDR3 region is CSASPRTGMNTEAFF. The CDR3 bases are TGCAGTGCTAGCCCCAGGACAGGGATGAACACTGAAGCTTTCTTT.

V and J are TRBV20-1 and TRBJ1-2; D remains ambiguous. V lost 1 base and J lost 2, with 14 bases in between. Germline V gene data show CDR1 as DFQATT and CDR2 as SNEGSKA (reference sequence). The length of the CDR3 is 15 residues. The CDR3 DNA reads TGCAGTGCTAGAGCGTCCGGGAAGGAGAACTATGGCTACACCTTC. Its translation is CSARASGKENYGYTF.

This clonotype has only a few counts. The chain joins TRBV6-1 to TRBJ1-1; perhaps TRBD1 as D (5 bases). In germline, CDR1 is MNHNS, CDR2 SASEGT. There are 14 residues in the CDR3. V was cut by 2 bases and J by 4 bases, with 11 bases left in between. The CDR3 spells CASSERGGSTEAFF. DNA for the CDR3: TGTGCCAGCAGTGAACGCGGGGGAAGCACTGAAGCTTTCTTT.

This chain links TRBV27 with TRBJ1-2; the match to TRBD1 covers 7 bases. Looked up from germline, CDR1 is MNHEY and CDR2 is SMNVEV (reference sequence). V was clipped by 5 bases and J by 4 bases; unmatched bases: 4. CDR3 length equals 13 residues. The CDR3 reads CASSPDRVYGYTF. CDR3 in DNA: TGTGCCAGCAGTCCCGACAGGGTCTATGGCTACACCTTC.

CDR3 DNA: TGTGCCAGCAGCTTAGTGGCGCTAGGAGGGGGTGAGCAGTACTTC. Encoded protein: CASSLVALGGGEQYF. V usage is TRBV7-6 and J usage is TRBJ2-7; D possibly uses TRBD1 or TRBD2 (6 bases each). Trimming took off 1 base at V and 7 bases at J, with 17 bases between the two ends. The germline V gene has CDR1 SGHVS and CDR2 FNYEAQ. The CDR3 sequence is 15 residues long.

V gene TRBV12-3 or TRBV12-4 combines with J gene TRBJ2-1; weak D call: TRBD2 (5 bases). The V end was cut by 3 bases, the J end by 11 bases, with 17 bases between. The CDR3 totals 14 residues. The CDR3 nucleotides read TGTGCCAGCAGTTTTTATCCGTGGGAGCAGAAGCAGTTCTTC. Protein: CASSFYPWEQKQFF.